This T cell receptor (beta chain) emerged from a study of OX40 agonist ivuxolimab in advanced cancers. The assay was immunoSEQ multiplex PCR, and TCRdb's table has in-frame clones only and misses some. The sample consists of over 30,000 clones, around four fifths of them appearing once. From germline, CDR1 is KGHSH and CDR2 LQKENI. V was clipped by 6 bases and J by 0 bases, with 12 bases between them. CDR3 length: 15 residues. The material was CD4+ or CD8+ T cells sorted from blood, obtained in a trial of the OX40 agonist ivuxolimab. The genes are TRBV18 and TRBJ2-1, with D possibly matching TRBD1 (6 bases). The sequence was collected from an adult with an advanced solid tumor such as melanoma, head and neck, liver or kidney cancer. CDR3 protein: CASSSDRSSYNEQFF. The CDR3 region has the DNA TGTGCCAGCTCGTCCGACAGGAGCTCCTACAATGAGCAGTTCTTC.